Included here is one TCR beta chain sequence, with context. The antigen remains unidentified. This CDR3 has 11 residues. The V end was cut by 6 bases, the J end by 7 bases, with 6 bases between. CDR1 is SGHNT and CDR2 is YENEEA in the germline V gene. This specimen belongs to a study of cytotoxic CD8 clonotypes in ibrutinib-treated CLL. About the study: Overall, about 25 responses were partial and 2 complete; following median approximately 73 months, roughly 15 patients stayed remitted and about 12 progressed.

Points from the study as a whole: Public clonotypes, found uncommonly, either contracted or stayed stable on treatment. Pretreatment clonality was elevated relative to age-matched healthy donors and paralleled circulating CD8+ T-cell counts. Clonality was higher at ibrutinib response and returned toward baseline at progression.

Profiling relied on immunoSEQ multiplex PCR, and the TCRdb table lists in-frame clones only, not all of them. This table has roughly 60,000 clones, more than 70% appearing once. The chain has TRBV11-3 and TRBJ2-2; TRBD2 is a possible D gene (5 bases). The material was PBMCs, obtained after 12 months of ibrutinib treatment. This sequence was found in a human donor with chronic lymphocytic leukemia. The CDR3 spells CASRGSGELFF. In DNA, the CDR3 is TGTGCCAGCAGGGGGAGCGGGGAGCTGTTTTTT.